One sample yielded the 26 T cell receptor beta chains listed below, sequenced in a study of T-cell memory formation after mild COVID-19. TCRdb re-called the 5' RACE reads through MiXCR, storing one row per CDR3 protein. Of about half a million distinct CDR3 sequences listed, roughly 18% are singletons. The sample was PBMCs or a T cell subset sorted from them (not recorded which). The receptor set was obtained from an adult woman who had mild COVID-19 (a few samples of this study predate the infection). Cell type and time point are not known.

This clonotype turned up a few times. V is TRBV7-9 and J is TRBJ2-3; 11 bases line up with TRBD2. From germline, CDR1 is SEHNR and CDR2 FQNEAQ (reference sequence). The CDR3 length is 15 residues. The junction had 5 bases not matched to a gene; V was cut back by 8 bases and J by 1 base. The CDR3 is CASGPGLAGTDTQYF. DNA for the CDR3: TGTGCCAGCGGACCGGGACTAGCGGGCACAGATACGCAGTATTTT. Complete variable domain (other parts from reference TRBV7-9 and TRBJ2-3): DTGVSQNPRHKITKRGQNVTFRCDPISEHNRLYWYRQTLGQGPEFLTYFQNEAQLEKSRLLSDRFSAERPKGSFSTLEIQRTEQGDSAMYLCASGPGLAGTDTQYFGPGTRLTVL.

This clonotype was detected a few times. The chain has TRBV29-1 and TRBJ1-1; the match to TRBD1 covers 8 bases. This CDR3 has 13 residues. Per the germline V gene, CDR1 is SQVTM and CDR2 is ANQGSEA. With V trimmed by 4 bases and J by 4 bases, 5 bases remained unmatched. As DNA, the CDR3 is TGCAGCGTTGCTAAGACAGGGGCCACTGAAGCTTTCTTT. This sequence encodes CSVAKTGATEAFF.

The CDR3 bases are TGTGCCTGGAGTTTGGGACAGGGGGTGTTGGAGACCCAGTACTTC. Protein sequence: CAWSLGQGVLETQYF. The chain employs TRBV30 and TRBJ2-5; 11 positions match TRBD1. The CDR3 loop spans 15 amino acids. Trimming at V came to 2 bases and at J to 5 bases, leaving 7 bases not matched to a gene. Germline CDR1 is GTSNPN and CDR2 is SVGIG (reference sequence).

CDR3 sequence: CASSPRRLEAFF. The DNA for the CDR3 is TGTGCCAGCAGTCCTCGACGCCTTGAAGCTTTCTTT. The V gene is TRBV12-3 or TRBV12-4, the J gene TRBJ1-1; D is unresolved. Trimming took 5 bases from V and 7 from J, leaving 11 bases between them. CDR3 size: 12 residues.

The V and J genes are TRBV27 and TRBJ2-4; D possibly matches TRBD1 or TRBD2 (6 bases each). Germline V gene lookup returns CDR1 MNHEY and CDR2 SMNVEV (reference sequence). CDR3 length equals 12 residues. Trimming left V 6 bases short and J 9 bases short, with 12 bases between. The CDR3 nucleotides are TGTGCCAGCAGCTCCAGGGGAGGCATTCAGTACTTC. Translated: CASSSRGGIQYF.

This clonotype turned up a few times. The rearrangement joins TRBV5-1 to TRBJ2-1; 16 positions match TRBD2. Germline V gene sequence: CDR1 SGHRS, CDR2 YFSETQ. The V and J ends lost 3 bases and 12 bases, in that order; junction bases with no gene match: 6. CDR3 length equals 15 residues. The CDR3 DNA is TGCGCCAGCAGCTCGGGGACTAGCGGGGGGGCATGGCAGTTCTTC. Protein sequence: CASSSGTSGGAWQFF.

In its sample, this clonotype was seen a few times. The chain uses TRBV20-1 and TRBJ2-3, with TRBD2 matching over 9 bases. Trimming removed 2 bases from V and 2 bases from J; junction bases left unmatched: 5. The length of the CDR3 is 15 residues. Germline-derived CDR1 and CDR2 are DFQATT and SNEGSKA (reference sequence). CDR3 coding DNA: TGCAGTGCTAGACCTCTAGCGGGACACACAGATACGCAGTATTTT. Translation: CSARPLAGHTDTQYF.

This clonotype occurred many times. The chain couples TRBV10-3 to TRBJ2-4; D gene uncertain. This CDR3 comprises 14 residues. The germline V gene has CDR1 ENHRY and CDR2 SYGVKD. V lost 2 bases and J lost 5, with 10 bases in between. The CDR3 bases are TGTGCCATCAGTGAGCGTCGGCAGGAAAACATTCAGTACTTC. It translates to CAISERRQENIQYF.

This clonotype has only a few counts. CDR3 nucleotide sequence: TGTGCCAGCAGCTCACGACTAGCCACAGATACGCAGTATTTT. It specifies CASSSRLATDTQYF. This chain connects TRBV14 to TRBJ2-3, with 7 positions matching TRBD2. Germline V gene lookup returns CDR1 SGHDN and CDR2 FVKESK. This CDR3 region has 14 residues. Germline trimming cut 5 bases from V and 2 bases from J; bases unmatched to any gene: 4. The variable domain in full, with the rest retrieved from reference TRBV14 and TRBJ2-3, is EAGVTQFPSHSVIEKGQTVTLRCDPISGHDNLYWYRRVMGKEIKFLLHFVKESKQDESGMPNNRFLAERTGGTYSTLKVQPAELEDSGVYFCASSSRLATDTQYFGPGTRLTVL.

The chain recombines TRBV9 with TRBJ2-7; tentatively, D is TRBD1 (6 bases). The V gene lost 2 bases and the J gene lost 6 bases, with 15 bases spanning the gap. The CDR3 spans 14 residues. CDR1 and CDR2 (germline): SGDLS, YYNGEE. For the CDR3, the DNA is TGTGCCAGCAGCGTGGAAGGGGGATGGGGCGAGCAGTACTTC. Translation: CASSVEGGWGEQYF. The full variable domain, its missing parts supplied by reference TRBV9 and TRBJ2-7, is DSGVTQTPKHLITATGQRVTLRCSPRSGDLSVYWYQQSLDQGLQFLIQYYNGEERAKGNILERFSAQQFPDLHSELNLSSLELGDSALYFCASSVEGGWGEQYFGPGTRLTVT.

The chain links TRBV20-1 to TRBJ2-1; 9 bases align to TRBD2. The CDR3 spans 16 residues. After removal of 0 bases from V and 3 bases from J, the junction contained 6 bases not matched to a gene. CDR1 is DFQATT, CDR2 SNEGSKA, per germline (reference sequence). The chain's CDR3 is CSARDLLAGYYNEQFF. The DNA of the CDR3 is TGCAGTGCTAGAGATCTCCTAGCGGGGTACTACAATGAGCAGTTCTTC.

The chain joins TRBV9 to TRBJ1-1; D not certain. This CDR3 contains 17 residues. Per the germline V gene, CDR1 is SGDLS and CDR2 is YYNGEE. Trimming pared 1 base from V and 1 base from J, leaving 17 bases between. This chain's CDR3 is CASSVSPNLGANTEAFF. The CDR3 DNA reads TGTGCCAGCAGCGTAAGCCCAAACCTAGGAGCGAACACTGAAGCTTTCTTT. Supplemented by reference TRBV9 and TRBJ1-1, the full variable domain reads DSGVTQTPKHLITATGQRVTLRCSPRSGDLSVYWYQQSLDQGLQFLIQYYNGEERAKGNILERFSAQQFPDLHSELNLSSLELGDSALYFCASSVSPNLGANTEAFFGQGTRLTVV.

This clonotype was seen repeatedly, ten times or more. The DNA of the CDR3 is TGTGCCAGCAGCTTGGGTTTGGCCTACGAGCAGTACTTC. It yields the protein CASSLGLAYEQYF. The V gene is TRBV7-6, the J gene TRBJ2-7; D is uncertain. V lost 3 bases to trimming and J lost 2 bases, with 8 bases between them. This CDR3 spans 13 amino acids. Germline values: CDR1 SGHVS, CDR2 FNYEAQ.

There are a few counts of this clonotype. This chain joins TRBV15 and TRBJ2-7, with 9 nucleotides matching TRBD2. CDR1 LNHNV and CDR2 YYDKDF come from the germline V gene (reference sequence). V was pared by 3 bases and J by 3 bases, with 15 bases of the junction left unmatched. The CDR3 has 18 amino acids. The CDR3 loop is CATSSVVLAGGNRYEQYF. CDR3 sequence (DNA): TGTGCCACCAGCAGTGTAGTACTAGCGGGTGGGAACCGCTACGAGCAGTACTTC.

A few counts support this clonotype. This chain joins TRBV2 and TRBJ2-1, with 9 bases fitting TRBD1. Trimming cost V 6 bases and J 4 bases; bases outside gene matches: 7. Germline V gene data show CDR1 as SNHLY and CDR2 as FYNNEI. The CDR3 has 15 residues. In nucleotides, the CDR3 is TGTGCCAGCAGGGCGGGGACAGGGTCTTACAATGAGCAGTTCTTC. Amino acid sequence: CASRAGTGSYNEQFF.

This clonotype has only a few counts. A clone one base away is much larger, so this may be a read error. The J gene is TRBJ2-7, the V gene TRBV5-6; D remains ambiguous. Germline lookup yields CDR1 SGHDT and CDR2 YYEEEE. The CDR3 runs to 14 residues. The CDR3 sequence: CDSSSSWQTYEQYF. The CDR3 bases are TGTGACAGCAGCTCGAGTTGGCAGACCTACGAGCAGTACTTC.

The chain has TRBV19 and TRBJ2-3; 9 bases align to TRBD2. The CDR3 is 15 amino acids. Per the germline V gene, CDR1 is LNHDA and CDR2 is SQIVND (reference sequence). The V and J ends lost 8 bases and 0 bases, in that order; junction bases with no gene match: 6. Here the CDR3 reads CASLAGTTSTDTQYF. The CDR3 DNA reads TGTGCCAGTCTAGCGGGAACCACTAGCACAGATACGCAGTATTTT. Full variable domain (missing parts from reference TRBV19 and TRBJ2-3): DGGITQSPKYLFRKEGQNVTLSCEQNLNHDAMYWYRQDPGQGLRLIYYSQIVNDFQKGDIAEGYSVSREKKESFPLTVTSAQKNPTAFYLCASLAGTTSTDTQYFGPGTRLTVL.

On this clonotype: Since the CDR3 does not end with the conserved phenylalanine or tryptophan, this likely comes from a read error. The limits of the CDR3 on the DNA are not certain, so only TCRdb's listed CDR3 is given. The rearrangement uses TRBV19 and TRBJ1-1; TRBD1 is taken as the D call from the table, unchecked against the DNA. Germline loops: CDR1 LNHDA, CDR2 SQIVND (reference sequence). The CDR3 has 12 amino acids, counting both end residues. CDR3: CASHMPGQGVIV.

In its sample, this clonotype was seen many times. The chain's CDR3 is CSAREGSGGGGYTF. CDR3 bases: TGCAGTGCTAGAGAGGGGAGCGGAGGAGGCGGCTACACCTTC. The chain joins TRBV20-1 to TRBJ1-2; D not certain. The CDR3 length is 14 residues. The V end was cut by 0 bases, the J end by 8 bases, with 16 bases between. In germline, CDR1 is DFQATT, CDR2 SNEGSKA (reference sequence).

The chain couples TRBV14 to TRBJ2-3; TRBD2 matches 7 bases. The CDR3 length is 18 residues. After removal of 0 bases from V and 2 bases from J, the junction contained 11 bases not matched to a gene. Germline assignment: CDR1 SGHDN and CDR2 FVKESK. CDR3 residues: CASSQDVTKRGATDTQYF. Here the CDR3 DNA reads TGTGCCAGCAGCCAAGATGTGACTAAGCGGGGCGCCACAGATACGCAGTATTTT. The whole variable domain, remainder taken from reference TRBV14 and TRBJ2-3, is EAGVTQFPSHSVIEKGQTVTLRCDPISGHDNLYWYRRVMGKEIKFLLHFVKESKQDESGMPNNRFLAERTGGTYSTLKVQPAELEDSGVYFCASSQDVTKRGATDTQYFGPGTRLTVL.

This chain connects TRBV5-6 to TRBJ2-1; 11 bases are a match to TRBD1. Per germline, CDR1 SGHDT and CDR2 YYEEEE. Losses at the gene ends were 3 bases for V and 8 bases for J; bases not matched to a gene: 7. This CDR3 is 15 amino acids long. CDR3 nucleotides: TGTGCCAGCAGCTCCGGGACAGGGGGGAGGGATGAGCAGTTCTTC. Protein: CASSSGTGGRDEQFF.

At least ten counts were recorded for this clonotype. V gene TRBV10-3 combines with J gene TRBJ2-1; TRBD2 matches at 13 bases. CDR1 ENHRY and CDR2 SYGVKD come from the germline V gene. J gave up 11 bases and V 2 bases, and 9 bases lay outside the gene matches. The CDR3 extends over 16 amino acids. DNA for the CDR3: TGTGCCATCAGTGAGCCCCGCGGACTAGCGGGAGCGAAGCAGTTCTTC. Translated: CAISEPRGLAGAKQFF.

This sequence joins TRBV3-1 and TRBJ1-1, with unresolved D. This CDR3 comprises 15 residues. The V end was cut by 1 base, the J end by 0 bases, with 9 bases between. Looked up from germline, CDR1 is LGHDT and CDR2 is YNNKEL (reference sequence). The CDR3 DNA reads TGTGCCAGCAGCCAAGCCAAAGTAGTGAACACTGAAGCTTTCTTT. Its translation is CASSQAKVVNTEAFF.

The CDR3: CSASDSRRRGYTF. The CDR3 DNA is TGCAGTGCTAGTGACAGCAGAAGGAGAGGCTACACCTTC. This chain joins TRBV20-1 and TRBJ1-2; TRBD1 might be the D (5 bases). This CDR3 region has 13 residues. Trimming removed 3 bases from V and 8 bases from J, with 16 bases in between. Germline CDR1 and CDR2: DFQATT and SNEGSKA (reference sequence).

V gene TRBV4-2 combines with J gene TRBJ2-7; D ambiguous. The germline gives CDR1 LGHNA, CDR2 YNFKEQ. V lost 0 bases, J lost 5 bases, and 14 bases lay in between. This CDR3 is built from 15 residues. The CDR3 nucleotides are TGTGCCAGCAGCCAAGAATCGCGCTATGACCACGAGCAGTACTTC. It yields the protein CASSQESRYDHEQYF.

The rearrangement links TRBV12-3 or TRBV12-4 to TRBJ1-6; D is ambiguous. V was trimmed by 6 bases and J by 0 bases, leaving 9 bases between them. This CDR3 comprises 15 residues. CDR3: CASSRLASYNSPLHF. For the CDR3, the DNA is TGTGCCAGCAGCCGTTTGGCCTCCTATAATTCACCCCTCCACTTT.